The present TCR beta chain was sequenced within a study of blood T cell repertoires in COVID-19. CDR1 is KGHSH, CDR2 LQKENI, per germline. V shed 6 bases and J 7 bases; nucleotides not matched to a gene: 8. The CDR3 contains 14 residues. Data came from immunoSEQ multiplex PCR; TCRdb stores just in-frame clones and leaves some out. Of some 260,000 clones listed, around 90% are singletons. The rearrangement links TRBV18 to TRBJ2-3, with TRBD2 matching over 9 bases. Source material: peripheral blood. This sequence was found in a man aged 18 to 29 with active or convalescent COVID-19. CDR3 bases: TGTGCCAGCTCTGAAATAGCGGGAGAATATACGCAGTATTTT. Its translation is CASSEIAGEYTQYF.